This TCR beta chain stems from a study of blood T cell repertoires in COVID-19. Sequencing used immunoSEQ multiplex PCR; TCRdb keeps in-frame clones, though not all of them. Among some 220,000 clones listed, approximately 83% were seen once. V trimming: 3 bases; J trimming: 5 bases; junction bases outside the gene matches: 5. The CDR3 consists of 14 residues. Per the germline V gene, CDR1 is SSHAT and CDR2 is FNYEAQ (reference sequence). Sequenced input: peripheral blood. This chain links TRBV7-7 with TRBJ2-5; 8 nucleotides line up with TRBD1. The source of this sequence is a woman between 25 and 40 years old with COVID-19, enrolled during active disease. DNA of the CDR3: TGTGCCAGCAGCTTGACAGGGGACAGGGAGACCCAGTACTTC. Its translation is CASSLTGDRETQYF.